This T cell receptor (beta chain) derives from a study of monozygotic twins with inflammatory bowel disease. As to this clonotype: The antigen is undetermined.

From the 5' RACE reads, TCRdb lists one entry per CDR3 protein and no DNA. Recorded for this sample: approximately 100,000 distinct CDR3 sequences. Every donor provided one blood sample measuring less than 3 ml. Study conclusions and caveats: Added variability in patient repertoires may stem from differing immunosuppressive treatments. Especially where disease activity was present, IBD patients had fewer clonotypes in common with others than healthy twins did.

The source is a human donor with ulcerative colitis or Crohn's disease, or a healthy co-twin of an affected twin (not recorded which). Sequencing input: blood.

This chain's CDR3 is CASFPGLSSYEQYF. V is TRBV28 and J is TRBJ2-7; with no DNA, the TCRdb D assignment of TRBD1 cannot be verified. Germline V CDR1 and CDR2: MDHEN, SYDVKM. The length of the CDR3 is 14 residues.